A selection of T cell receptor beta chains follows, all from one sample in a study of CD8 T cells in ankylosing spondylitis. TCRdb redid the calling of the 5' RACE reads with MiXCR, one entry per CDR3 protein. Of hundreds of thousands of distinct CDR3 sequences listed, about 11% are singletons. Sequenced sample: blood, either unsorted or a sorted T cell fraction (not recorded which). The receptors stem from a male donor with ankylosing spondylitis. Both conserved end residues are part of each CDR3. Fields, in order: V gene, J gene, clone size, D gene, CDR3 length, CDR3 DNA, CDR3 protein. The D gene is left open where the match is weak. The listing skips clone size in some rows; elsewhere it reads once, few, many or a size class.

TRBV29-1	TRBJ2-1	many	NA	19	TGCAGCGTTGGTCAAAAGACGCCCAGAGCCCCGGAGAGTTACAATGAGCAGTTCTTC	CSVGQKTPRAPESYNEQFF
TRBV5-1	TRBJ1-6	many	TRBD1	15	TGCGCCAGCAGACCAGGACAGGGCGCTAATTCACCCCTCCACTTT	CASRPGQGANSPLHF
TRBV29-1	TRBJ2-3	many	NA	13	TGCAGCGTTGGAGGACAGCTCTCAGATACGCAGTATTTT	CSVGGQLSDTQYF
TRBV20-1	TRBJ2-3	few	NA	15	TGCAGTGCTAAAGGGGCAGGGCATAGCACAGATACGCAGTATTTT	CSAKGAGHSTDTQYF
TRBV20-1	TRBJ1-1	few	NA	12	TGCAGTGCTAGAGGGCTAGGGGGTGAAGCTTTCTTT	CSARGLGGEAFF
TRBV7-8	TRBJ1-4	NA	NA	16	TGTGCCAGCAGCGCTCTCAACAGGGCAACTAATGAAAAACTGTTTTTT	CASSALNRATNEKLFF
TRBV15	TRBJ2-7	NA	NA	13	TGTGCCACCAGCAGAGACCGGATGCGACAGCAGTACTTC	CATSRDRMRQQYF
TRBV5-6	TRBJ1-4	NA	NA	13	TGTGCCAGCAGCTTGGGTCCGAAAGTAAAACTGTTTTTT	CASSLGPKVKLFF
TRBV7-2	TRBJ2-3	few	NA	14	TGTGCCAGCAGCCGGGGACGGTTCACAGATACGCAGTATTTT	CASSRGRFTDTQYF
TRBV29-1	TRBJ2-2	many	NA	15	TGCAGCGTTTACTCCGGGACTTCGAACACCGGGGAGCTGTTTTTT	CSVYSGTSNTGELFF
TRBV7-9	TRBJ2-7	few	NA	15	TGTGCCAGCAGCCATGGGGCAGTTTCTCACTACGGGCAGTACTTC	CASSHGAVSHYGQYF
TRBV6-2/TRBV6-3	TRBJ2-1	NA	TRBD1	15	TGTGCCAGCAGTTACCAAGGGACAGCCCTCAATGAGCAGTTCTTC	CASSYQGTALNEQFF
TRBV4-2	TRBJ2-1	NA	TRBD2	15	TGTGCCAGCAGCCAAGGTCTAGCGGGATTAAATGAGCAGTTCTTC	CASSQGLAGLNEQFF
TRBV7-2	TRBJ1-2	many	NA	12	TGTGCCAGCAGCAAAGGATCGTATGGCTACACCTTC	CASSKGSYGYTF
TRBV4-3	TRBJ2-5	many	NA	14	TGCGCCAGCAGCCAAGAATGGGGATCGGAGACCCAGTACTTC	CASSQEWGSETQYF
TRBV6-2/TRBV6-3	TRBJ2-2	NA	TRBD2	18	TGTGCCAGCAGTTTCCGGACTAGCGGGGCCACTAACACCGGGGAGCTGTTTTTT	CASSFRTSGATNTGELFF
TRBV20-1	TRBJ2-7	few	TRBD2	21	TGCAGTGCGAGGAATCTACTAGCGGGTGTCCCTGACGGTAAAAGCTCCTACGAGCAGTACTTC	CSARNLLAGVPDGKSSYEQYF
TRBV7-2	TRBJ2-7	NA	TRBD2	15	TGTGCCAGCAGCACCGAACTAGCGGCCACCTACGAGCAGTACTTC	CASSTELAATYEQYF
TRBV30	TRBJ1-1	NA	NA	13	TGTGCCTGGAGTGTTTGGGGGTACACTGAAGCTTTCTTT	CAWSVWGYTEAFF
TRBV4-3	TRBJ2-3	many	TRBD1	15	TGCGCCAGCAGCCAACGGGACAGGGATCAAGATACGCAGTATTTT	CASSQRDRDQDTQYF
TRBV24-1	TRBJ1-2	NA	NA	12	TGTGCCACCAGTGATGGAATTCGGGGCTACACCTTC	CATSDGIRGYTF
TRBV21-1	TRBJ2-7	NA	NA	15	TGTGCCAGCACGGTTGCTCAGGGACCCCAATACGAGCAGTACTTC	CASTVAQGPQYEQYF
TRBV29-1	TRBJ1-6	many	NA	11	TGCAGCGTTGAAGAAGACAGGAACCTCCACTTT	CSVEEDRNLHF
TRBV5-1	TRBJ2-3	NA	NA	15	TGCGCCAGCAGCCCTACCGGGACCAAGGGGGATACGCAGTATTTT	CASSPTGTKGDTQYF
TRBV6-1	TRBJ2-7	NA	NA	15	TGTGCCAGCAGCCCCCAAATTGGGAGCCCCCTGGAGCAGTACTTC	CASSPQIGSPLEQYF
TRBV29-1	TRBJ1-2	few	NA	13	TGCAGCACCTCCGTTAGGGGCAACTATGGCTACACCTTC	CSTSVRGNYGYTF
TRBV20-1	TRBJ1-2	few	NA	13	TGCAGTGCTAGTTCGGCGCTCAAGGGTGGCTACACCTTC	CSASSALKGGYTF
TRBV4-2	TRBJ2-1	few	NA	16	TGTGCCAGCAGCCAAGTTGGCGGACAGATTTACAATGAGCAGTTCTTC	CASSQVGGQIYNEQFF
TRBV20-1	TRBJ2-3	few	TRBD2	16	TGCAGTGCTCCCCCGGGGCGGGGGGGCCCCGCAGATACGCAGTATTTT	CSAPPGRGGPADTQYF
TRBV10-3	TRBJ2-1	few	TRBD1	15	TGTGCCATCAGCGACAGGGTTAGCACCTACAATGAGCAGTTCTTC	CAISDRVSTYNEQFF
TRBV7-2	TRBJ2-5	NA	NA	15	TGTGCCAGCAGCTTAGCGCAGGGGCAGCAAGAGACCCAGTACTTC	CASSLAQGQQETQYF
TRBV5-5	TRBJ1-1	few	NA	13	TGTGCCAGCAGCCCTACGGTGGGCACTGAAGCTTTCTTT	CASSPTVGTEAFF
TRBV4-3	TRBJ2-1	few	NA	16	TGCGCCAGCAGCCCGAGAGGGGCCCGCTCCTACAATGAGCAGTTCTTC	CASSPRGARSYNEQFF
TRBV7-8	TRBJ2-7	NA	NA	16	TGTGCCAGCAGCCCCGCCCGTTGGGGGCAATGGTACGAGCAGTACTTC	CASSPARWGQWYEQYF